These 18 T cell receptor beta chains were all obtained from the same sample, sequenced in a study of T-cell reconstitution after alpha-beta-depleted transplantation in children. Unique molecular identifiers featured in how the TCRbeta library was prepared. TCRdb independently ran MiXCR on the PCR reads; one entry per CDR3 protein. The sample contains approximately 200,000 distinct CDR3 sequences, 6.3% of which appear only once. The sequenced sample was PBMCs, obtained before TCRalphabeta/CD19-depleted stem cell transplant. These receptor sequences come from a girl under three years old with combined immunodeficiency, due to receive a stem cell transplant.

This clonotype was observed many times. The J gene is TRBJ2-1, the V gene TRBV6-2 or TRBV6-3, with 9 nucleotides matching TRBD1. The CDR3 totals 16 residues. V was clipped by 6 bases and J by 12 bases; unmatched bases: 18. Germline values: CDR1 MNHEY, CDR2 SVGEGT. Here the CDR3 reads CASRELGTGFEKRQFF. In nucleotides, the CDR3 is TGTGCCAGCAGAGAGCTAGGGACAGGGTTCGAAAAGAGGCAGTTCTTC.

Remarks on this clonotype: A clone one base away is much larger, so this may be a read error. The rearrangement links TRBV29-1 to TRBJ2-4; D is tentatively TRBD1 or TRBD2 (5 bases each). Germline CDR1 SQVTM, CDR2 ANQGSEA. The CDR3 is 13 residues long. CDR3 bases: TGCAGCGTTGATTCAGGGACCAAAAACATTCTGTACTTC. Translating it yields CSVDSGTKNILYF.

This clonotype appeared many times. The chain joins TRBV20-1 to TRBJ1-2; 9 bases line up with TRBD1. The CDR3 loop spans 15 amino acids. The trim removed 2 bases at V and 4 bases at J, leaving 8 bases unmatched. CDR1 and CDR2 from the germline V gene are DFQATT and SNEGSKA (reference sequence). The CDR3 nucleotides read TGCAGTGCTAGAACCCCCGGACAGGGGCTCTATGGCTACACCTTC. Its protein product is CSARTPGQGLYGYTF.

This clonotype came up many times. This rearrangement joins TRBV27 to TRBJ2-5; 7 bases line up with TRBD1. The junction had 11 bases not matched to a gene; V was cut back by 5 bases and J by 11 bases. The CDR3 totals 13 residues. Germline assignment: CDR1 MNHEY and CDR2 SMNVEV (reference sequence). CDR3 amino acids: CASSERQGTFQYF. Here the CDR3 DNA reads TGTGCCAGCAGTGAAAGACAGGGAACGTTTCAGTACTTC.

This clonotype has more than one count but fewer than ten. The rearrangement joins TRBV12-3 or TRBV12-4 to TRBJ2-6; D remains ambiguous. CDR3 length: 14 amino acids. V lost 5 bases and J 2 bases, leaving 7 bases between the germline ends. The CDR3 is CASSPGPGANVLTF. CDR3 bases: TGTGCCAGCAGTCCAGGTCCTGGGGCCAACGTCCTGACTTTC.

This clonotype was recorded at least ten times. The rearrangement joins TRBV5-1 to TRBJ1-6, with 7 nucleotides matching TRBD1. The CDR3 extends over 15 amino acids. V lost 0 bases to trimming and J lost 5 bases; unmatched junction nucleotides: 2. The germline V gene has CDR1 SGHRS and CDR2 YFSETQ. The DNA of the CDR3 is TGCGCCAGCAGCTTGGCAGGGGGGAATAATTCACCCCTCCACTTT. It specifies CASSLAGGNNSPLHF.

This clonotype was recorded many times. This sequence joins TRBV20-1 and TRBJ2-1; maybe TRBD2 (6 bases). Germline lookup yields CDR1 DFQATT and CDR2 SNEGSKA (reference sequence). V lost 0 bases and J lost 2, with 14 bases in between. The CDR3 length is 16 residues. CDR3 region: CSARDVGRGAYNEQFF. DNA for the CDR3: TGCAGTGCTAGAGATGTCGGGCGGGGTGCCTACAATGAGCAGTTCTTC.

This clonotype was seen repeatedly, ten times or more. The rearrangement joins TRBV11-3 to TRBJ2-5; 7 nucleotides line up with TRBD2. The CDR3 has 15 amino acids. CDR1 SGHNT and CDR2 YENEEA come from the germline V gene. Trimming cost V 5 bases and J 0 bases; bases outside gene matches: 6. DNA for the CDR3: TGTGCCAGCAGCCCCGGGACTAACCACCAAGAGACCCAGTACTTC. Encoded protein: CASSPGTNHQETQYF.

In this sample, this clonotype turned up many times. The chain carries TRBV9 and TRBJ2-5, with 11 nucleotides matching TRBD2. The CDR3 totals 19 residues. Trimming removed 3 bases from V and 3 bases from J; junction bases left unmatched: 16. Germline CDR1 SGDLS, CDR2 YYNGEE. The CDR3 is CASSAQPGLAVDLKETQYF. The CDR3 coding sequence is TGTGCCAGCAGCGCACAACCGGGACTAGCGGTTGACCTCAAAGAGACCCAGTACTTC.

This clonotype was detected ten times or more. The V and J genes are TRBV2 and TRBJ2-3, with TRBD2 matching over 9 bases. The junction had 5 bases not matched to a gene; V was cut back by 4 bases and J by 6 bases. CDR1 is SNHLY, CDR2 FYNNEI, per germline. The CDR3 is 14 residues long. CDR3 in amino acids: CASSVLAGRDTQYF. For the CDR3, the DNA is TGTGCCAGCAGTGTGCTAGCGGGGAGGGATACGCAGTATTTT.

This chain connects TRBV4-2 to TRBJ2-3, with D unresolved. CDR1 LGHNA and CDR2 YNFKEQ come from the germline V gene. The V and J ends lost 1 base and 2 bases respectively, with 16 bases between them. The CDR3 covers 17 residues. The CDR3 reads CASSQVLTVHATDTQYF. The CDR3 DNA follows: TGTGCCAGCAGCCAAGTTTTAACGGTCCACGCCACAGATACGCAGTATTTT.

This clonotype has at least ten counts. The rearrangement links TRBV5-3 to TRBJ2-1; 9 bases fit TRBD1. TRBV5-3 belongs to the ORF category, with a function that is uncertain. The CDR3 has 16 residues. The J segment lost 0 bases and the V segment lost 8 bases, leaving 9 bases of the junction unmatched. The CDR3: CASNLGTGSSYNEQFF. CDR3 coding DNA: TGTGCCAGCAATCTTGGGACAGGGAGCTCCTACAATGAGCAGTTCTTC.

This clonotype came up many times. The chain has TRBV20-1 and TRBJ2-1, with a possible D match to TRBD1 (6 bases). Germline V gives CDR1 DFQATT, CDR2 SNEGSKA (reference sequence). The V and J ends lost 6 bases and 4 bases respectively, with 10 bases between them. There are 12 residues in the CDR3. In nucleotides, the CDR3 is TGCAGTGCGAGCACAGGGTACAATGAGCAGTTCTTC. Translation gives CSASTGYNEQFF.

The sample holds many counts of this clonotype. The rearrangement joins TRBV7-2 to TRBJ1-4, with 11 bases fitting TRBD1. Germline V lookup: CDR1 SGHTA, CDR2 FQGNSA. V trimming: 5 bases; J trimming: 6 bases; junction bases outside the gene matches: 2. The CDR3 consists of 14 residues. The CDR3 DNA sequence: TGTGCCAGCAGCCCGGGACAGGGGGATGAAAAACTGTTTTTT. This codes for CASSPGQGDEKLFF. Full variable domain (rest looked up from reference TRBV7-2 and TRBJ1-4): GAGVSQSPSNKVTEKGKDVELRCDPISGHTALYWYRQSLGQGLEFLIYFQGNSAPDKSGLPSDRFSAERTGGSVSTLTIQRTQQEDSAVYLCASSPGQGDEKLFFGSGTQLSVL.

This clonotype occurred many times. CDR3 protein: CASGTALTDTQYF. CDR3 sequence (DNA): TGTGCCAGCGGGACTGCCCTTACAGATACGCAGTATTTT. The chain recombines TRBV12-3 or TRBV12-4 with TRBJ2-3; D is perhaps TRBD2 (6 bases). This CDR3 is built from 13 residues. Trimming took 8 bases from V and 3 from J, leaving 12 bases between them.

This clonotype was recorded many times. The chain is built from TRBV5-6 and TRBJ1-4; 9 bases agree with TRBD1. The CDR3 consists of 14 residues. J gave up 8 bases and V 4 bases, and 6 bases lay outside the gene matches. Germline lookup yields CDR1 SGHDT and CDR2 YYEEEE. The CDR3, as DNA: TGTGCCAGCAGCGATACAGGGGGCGACGAAAAACTGTTTTTT. Protein: CASSDTGGDEKLFF.

This clonotype occurred many times. V is TRBV3-1 and J is TRBJ2-3; D is unclear. Trimming shortened V by 1 base and J by 6 bases, and 5 bases separated the two germline ends. Germline CDR1 is LGHDT and CDR2 is YNNKEL (reference sequence). This CDR3 has 12 residues. The CDR3 sequence: CASSQGGDTQYF. DNA for the CDR3: TGTGCCAGCAGCCAAGGTGGGGATACGCAGTATTTT.

This chain connects TRBV5-1 to TRBJ2-5, with 10 bases aligning to TRBD1. The germline V gene has CDR1 SGHRS and CDR2 YFSETQ. CDR3 length: 15 residues. The V and J ends lost 0 bases and 5 bases, in that order; junction bases with no gene match: 4. The CDR3 nucleotides are TGCGCCAGCAGCTTGGGACAGGGGGCACGTGAGACCCAGTACTTC. Its protein is CASSLGQGARETQYF.